A selection of T cell receptor beta chains follows, all from one sample in a study of blood T cell repertoires in COVID-19. TCRdb keeps only in-frame clones here, not all; method: immunoSEQ multiplex PCR. The sample lists about 200,000 clones; about 90% were seen once. Sample: PBMCs or T cells enriched from blood (not recorded which). These receptors were obtained from a man aged 25 to 45 who had recovered from COVID-19. Both conserved end residues are part of each CDR3. A D gene is named only where the DNA matches it firmly. Where a row states a size, it is once, few, many or the class of an expanded clone; other rows omit it.

CSASRETGSRAFF TGCAGTGCTAGTCGAGAAACAGGGTCTCGCGCTTTCTTT TRBJ1-1 TRBV20-1 - -
CASSLDPEEGWGTEAFF TGTGCCAGCAGCTTAGATCCAGAGGAGGGCTGGGGCACTGAAGCTTTCTTT TRBJ1-1 TRBV11-2 - -
CASSANRGAYNSPLHF TGTGCCAGCAGCGCCAACAGGGGTGCCTATAATTCACCCCTCCACTTT TRBJ1-6 TRBV9 TRBD1 -
CASSVTVLAKNIQYF TGTGCCAGCAGTGTAACAGTACTAGCCAAAAACATTCAGTACTTC TRBJ2-4 TRBV2 - -
CASSPSVASSYEQYF TGTGCCAGCTCACCATCTGTTGCTAGCTCCTACGAGCAGTACTTC TRBJ2-7 TRBV18 - -
CASSGTSYGYTF TGTGCCAGCAGCGGGACAAGCTATGGCTACACCTTC TRBJ1-2 TRBV7-9 - -
CASSLGEFDYGYTF TGTGCCAGCAGCTTAGGGGAGTTCGACTATGGCTACACCTTC TRBJ1-2 TRBV7-9 - -
CASSLADSLTEAFF TGTGCCAGCAGCTTAGCCGACAGCCTAACTGAAGCTTTCTTT TRBJ1-1 TRBV11-2 - -
CASSIWVGGVVQETQYF TGTGCCAGTAGTATTTGGGTCGGGGGGGTCGTACAAGAGACCCAGTACTTC TRBJ2-5 TRBV19 TRBD2 -
CASSPAGISGANVLTF TGTGCCAGCAGCCCGGCAGGGATCTCTGGGGCCAACGTCCTGACTTTC TRBJ2-6 TRBV7-9 - -
CASSSGTPSYNEQFF TGCGCCAGCAGCTCCGGGACTCCCTCCTACAATGAGCAGTTCTTC TRBJ2-1 TRBV5-1 - -
CASSTLAGGGTQYF TGTGCCAGCAGTACTCTAGCGGGAGGGGGTACGCAGTATTTT TRBJ2-3 TRBV6-5 TRBD2 -
CASSLYGSGETQYF TGTGCCAGCAGCTTGTACGGGAGTGGAGAGACCCAGTACTTC TRBJ2-5 TRBV7-9 - -
CASSQPGVNEKLFF TGCGCCAGCAGCCAGCCGGGGGTAAATGAAAAACTGTTTTTT TRBJ1-4 TRBV5-1 - few
CASISQGGNQPQHF TGTGCCAGCATCTCACAGGGCGGCAATCAGCCCCAGCATTTT TRBJ1-5 TRBV28 - -
CATSRAGSETQYF TGTGCCACCAGCAGAGCGGGGAGCGAGACCCAGTACTTC TRBJ2-5 TRBV15 - -
CASSLLQGIKNTEAFF TGTGCCAGCAGCTTATTGCAGGGGATTAAGAACACTGAAGCTTTCTTT TRBJ1-1 TRBV7-9 - -
CASSQVFGRDEQFF TGTGCCAGCAGCCAAGTGTTTGGGCGGGATGAGCAGTTCTTC TRBJ2-1 TRBV14 - -
CASSPKGARDQPQHF TGTGCCAGCAGCCCGAAGGGGGCCCGGGATCAGCCCCAGCATTTT TRBJ1-5 TRBV7-2 TRBD1 -
CASKPGLADNEQFF TGTGCCAGCAAACCAGGACTAGCGGACAATGAGCAGTTCTTC TRBJ2-1 TRBV3-1/TRBV3-2 TRBD2 -
CASTSGELFF TGTGCCAGTACTTCCGGGGAGCTGTTTTTT TRBJ2-2 TRBV19 - -
CASSESSSYEQYF TGCGCCAGCAGCGAAAGTAGCTCCTACGAGCAGTACTTC TRBJ2-7 TRBV5-1 - -
CASSSAEGTYGYTF TGTGCCAGCAGCTCGGCGGAGGGGACCTATGGCTACACCTTC TRBJ1-2 TRBV7-9 - -
CASSPPDRPYGYTF TGTGCCAGCTCACCACCGGACAGACCCTATGGCTACACCTTC TRBJ1-2 TRBV18 - few
CASSRTDRGLGYTF TGTGCCAGCAGCCGGACAGACAGGGGGCTGGGCTACACCTTC TRBJ1-2 TRBV3-1/TRBV3-2 TRBD1 -
CASKTGQNTGELFF TGTGCCAGCAAGACGGGACAGAACACCGGGGAGCTGTTTTTT TRBJ2-2 TRBV6-5 - -
CASSSEWGDRGRLNQPQHF TGTGCCAGCAGCTCAGAGTGGGGGGACAGGGGGCGATTAAATCAGCCCCAGCATTTT TRBJ1-5 TRBV5-5 TRBD1 -
CASSYTLTGGREKLFF TGTGCCAGCAGTTACACATTGACAGGGGGCAGGGAAAAACTGTTTTTT TRBJ1-4 TRBV6-5 TRBD1 -
CASSSTLGTGEAFF TGCGCCAGCAGCTCGACTTTGGGGACAGGTGAAGCTTTCTTT TRBJ1-1 TRBV5-1 TRBD1 -
CASGPEGTSGRRGTETQYF TGCGCCAGCGGCCCAGAAGGGACTAGCGGGAGGCGAGGCACAGAGACCCAGTACTTC TRBJ2-5 TRBV5-1 TRBD2 -
CASSLRQGGTDTQYF TGTGCCAGCAGCCTTCGACAGGGTGGGACAGATACGCAGTATTTT TRBJ2-3 TRBV9 TRBD1 few
CSVEAGQGSGYTF TGCAGCGTAGAAGCGGGACAGGGCTCTGGCTACACCTTC TRBJ1-2 TRBV29-1 TRBD1 -
CASSPPVGGSAYEQYF TGTGCCAGCAGCCCTCCGGTCGGGGGGTCTGCCTACGAGCAGTACTTC TRBJ2-7 TRBV7-9 TRBD2 -
CASSLSGARGGEQYF TGCGCCAGCAGCTTAAGCGGGGCCCGGGGTGGGGAGCAGTACTTC TRBJ2-7 TRBV5-1 TRBD2 few
CASRGTGQTGELFF TGTGCCAGCAGGGGGACAGGGCAGACCGGGGAGCTGTTTTTT TRBJ2-2 TRBV28 TRBD1 -
CASSSRLTGNTIYF TGTGCCAGCAGTTCACGGTTAACTGGAAACACCATATATTTT TRBJ1-3 TRBV27 - -
CASSFGEGTGFYGYTF TGTGCCAGCAGTTTTGGGGAAGGGACAGGTTTTTATGGCTACACCTTC TRBJ1-2 TRBV27 TRBD1 -
CAWSSGTGNQPQHF TGTGCCTGGAGTTCTGGGACAGGGAATCAGCCCCAGCATTTT TRBJ1-5 TRBV30 TRBD1 once
CASSLGRLAGATDTQYF TGTGCCAGCAGTTTAGGTCGGCTAGCGGGAGCGACAGATACGCAGTATTTT TRBJ2-3 TRBV28 TRBD2 once
CASTPSGGSSYEQYF TGTGCCAGCACCCCAAGCGGAGGGAGCTCCTACGAGCAGTACTTC TRBJ2-7 TRBV7-6 - -
CASSQDRLAGVGDTQYF TGCGCCAGCAGCCAAGATAGGCTAGCGGGAGTTGGAGATACGCAGTATTTT TRBJ2-3 TRBV4-1 TRBD2 once
CAWTRPVTYNEQFF TGTGCCTGGACGAGGCCCGTCACCTACAATGAGCAGTTCTTC TRBJ2-1 TRBV30 - -
CASSPDTLYEKLFF TGTGCCAGCAGCCCGGACACGCTGTATGAAAAACTGTTTTTT TRBJ1-4 TRBV9 - -
CASSLGGGAYGYTF TGTGCCAGCAGCTTAGGTGGGGGCGCCTATGGCTACACCTTC TRBJ1-2 TRBV7-9 - -
CASSQETDRGHEQYF TGTGCCAGCAGCCAAGAGACCGACAGGGGGCACGAGCAGTACTTC TRBJ2-7 TRBV16 TRBD1 -
CASSQVPGLAGVRYNEQFF TGTGCCAGCAGCCAAGTGCCCGGACTAGCGGGAGTGAGGTACAATGAGCAGTTCTTC TRBJ2-1 TRBV14 TRBD2 -
CAWSVQKGLGEKLFF TGTGCCTGGAGTGTACAAAAGGGGCTGGGTGAAAAACTGTTTTTT TRBJ1-4 TRBV30 - -
CASSLTSGGAETQYF TGTGCCAGCAGCCTGACTAGCGGGGGGGCGGAGACCCAGTACTTC TRBJ2-5 TRBV6-2/TRBV6-3 TRBD2 -
CASNREGKKLFF TGTGCCAGCAACCGGGAAGGGAAAAAACTGTTTTTT TRBJ1-4 TRBV6-5 - -
CASSQEEGRGSTDTQYF TGCGCCAGCAGCCAAGAAGAGGGACGGGGGAGCACAGATACGCAGTATTTT TRBJ2-3 TRBV4-1 - -
CASSVPGGAETQYF TGTGCCAGCAGCGTACCGGGGGGCGCGGAGACCCAGTACTTC TRBJ2-5 TRBV9 - -
CASSPGTTTTDTQYF TGTGCCAGCAGTCCAGGGACTACTACCACAGATACGCAGTATTTT TRBJ2-3 TRBV27 TRBD2 -
CAIREDSDGIQYF TGTGCCATCAGAGAGGACAGTGATGGCATTCAGTACTTC TRBJ2-4 TRBV10-3 - -
CASSDARASGANVLTF TGTGCCAGCAGTGATGCCAGGGCCTCTGGGGCCAACGTCCTGACTTTC TRBJ2-6 TRBV2 - -
CASSLGQGLYEKLFF TGTGCCAGCAGCTTAGGACAGGGGTTATATGAAAAACTGTTTTTT TRBJ1-4 TRBV11-2 TRBD1 once
CASSHWTVPQSDTQYF TGTGCCAGCAGCCACTGGACAGTCCCCCAATCAGATACGCAGTATTTT TRBJ2-3 TRBV11-2 - -
CAWSALAGVHNEQFF TGTGCCTGGAGTGCTCTAGCGGGGGTACACAATGAGCAGTTCTTC TRBJ2-1 TRBV30 TRBD2 -
CASSPSGVLNTEAFF TGTGCCAGCTCACCCTCGGGAGTCCTGAACACTGAAGCTTTCTTT TRBJ1-1 TRBV18 - -